This T cell receptor beta chain came from a study of T cell responses to AZD1222 COVID-19 vaccine. Overall study findings and caveats: Donors, mostly white British, included more females; clonal diversity was possibly underestimated. Within unmutated variant regions lay the reported targets of nearly half of spike-specific TCRs. CD4 TCRs covered the whole spike, strongest at regions 160-218 and 743-854.

Per the germline V gene, CDR1 is SGHDN and CDR2 is FVKESK. V shed 3 bases and J shed 4 bases, with 21 bases lying between them. CDR3 length: 17 amino acids. A note on this clone: What it recognizes is unknown.

Libraries were prepared by immunoSEQ multiplex PCR; TCRdb keeps only in-frame clonotypes and omits some of them. This sample carries about 130,000 clones, approximately 83% of them seen once, and the ten largest clones take 1.5% to 2%. Source: peripheral blood, taken on day 0 of AZD1222 vaccination. This chain links TRBV14 with TRBJ1-2; D is uncertain. This sequence originates from an adult in good health. CDR3 residues: CASSHIAGDTRSYGYTF. CDR3 in DNA: TGTGCCAGCAGCCACATTGCGGGAGACACCCGTTCCTATGGCTACACCTTC.